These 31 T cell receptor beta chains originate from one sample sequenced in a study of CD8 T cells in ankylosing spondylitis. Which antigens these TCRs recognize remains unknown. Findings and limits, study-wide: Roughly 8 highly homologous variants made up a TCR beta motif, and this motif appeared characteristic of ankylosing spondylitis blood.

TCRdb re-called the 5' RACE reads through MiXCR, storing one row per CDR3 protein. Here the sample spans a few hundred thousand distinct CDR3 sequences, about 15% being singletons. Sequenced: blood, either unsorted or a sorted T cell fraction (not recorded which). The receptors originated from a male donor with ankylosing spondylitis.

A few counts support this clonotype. The CDR3 DNA reads as TGTGCCAGCATGGCCGGCGGGTACTACGAGCAGTACTTC. Its protein product is CASMAGGYYEQYF. The J gene is TRBJ2-7, the V gene TRBV6-1, with D perhaps matching TRBD2 (5 bases). The V and J ends lost 7 bases and 3 bases respectively, with 13 bases between them. This CDR3 comprises 13 residues. Germline loops: CDR1 MNHNS, CDR2 SASEGT.

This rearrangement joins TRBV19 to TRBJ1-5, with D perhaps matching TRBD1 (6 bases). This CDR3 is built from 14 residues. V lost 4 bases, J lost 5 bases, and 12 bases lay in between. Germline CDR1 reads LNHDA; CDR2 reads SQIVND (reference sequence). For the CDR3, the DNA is TGTGCCAGTAGTACCCGGACAGTAGATCAGCCCCAGCATTTT. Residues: CASSTRTVDQPQHF.

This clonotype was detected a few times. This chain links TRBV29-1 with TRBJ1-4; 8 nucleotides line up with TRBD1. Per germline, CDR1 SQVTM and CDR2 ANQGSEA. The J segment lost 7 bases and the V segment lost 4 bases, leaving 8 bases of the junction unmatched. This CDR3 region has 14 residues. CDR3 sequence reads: CSVGGSGGSEKLFF. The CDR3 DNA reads TGCAGCGTTGGGGGTTCAGGGGGCAGTGAAAAACTGTTTTTT.

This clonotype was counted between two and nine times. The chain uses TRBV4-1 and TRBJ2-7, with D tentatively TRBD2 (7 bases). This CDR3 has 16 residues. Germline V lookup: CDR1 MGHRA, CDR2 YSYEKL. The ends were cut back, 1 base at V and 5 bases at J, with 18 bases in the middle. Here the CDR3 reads CASSQGEGGGSHEQYF. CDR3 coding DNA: TGCGCCAGCAGCCAAGGGGAGGGGGGAGGGTCCCACGAGCAGTACTTC.

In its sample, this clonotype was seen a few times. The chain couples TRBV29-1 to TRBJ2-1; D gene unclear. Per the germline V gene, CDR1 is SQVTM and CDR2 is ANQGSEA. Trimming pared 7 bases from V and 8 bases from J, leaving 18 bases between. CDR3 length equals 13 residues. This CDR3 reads CSAFPQLADEQFF. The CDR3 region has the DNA TGCAGCGCCTTCCCTCAGCTTGCCGATGAGCAGTTCTTC.

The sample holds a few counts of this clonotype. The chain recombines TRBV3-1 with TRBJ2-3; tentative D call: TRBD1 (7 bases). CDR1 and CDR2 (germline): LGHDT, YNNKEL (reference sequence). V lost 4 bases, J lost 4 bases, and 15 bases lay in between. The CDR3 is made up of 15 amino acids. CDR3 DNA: TGTGCCAGCAGCCGACAGGGAGGTTCCGCAGATACGCAGTATTTT. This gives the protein CASSRQGGSADTQYF.

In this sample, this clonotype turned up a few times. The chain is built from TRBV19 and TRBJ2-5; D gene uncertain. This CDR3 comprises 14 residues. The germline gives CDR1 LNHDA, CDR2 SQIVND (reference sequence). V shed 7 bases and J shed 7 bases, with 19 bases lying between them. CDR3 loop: CASTKSTLSGTQYF. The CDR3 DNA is TGTGCCAGTACCAAATCGACCCTGTCGGGGACCCAGTACTTC.

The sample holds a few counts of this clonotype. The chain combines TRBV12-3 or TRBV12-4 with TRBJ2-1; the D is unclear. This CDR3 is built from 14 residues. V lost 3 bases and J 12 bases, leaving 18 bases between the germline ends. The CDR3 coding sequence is TGTGCCAGCAGTTTTAAGATAGCTCGGGTTTCGCAGTTCTTC. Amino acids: CASSFKIARVSQFF.

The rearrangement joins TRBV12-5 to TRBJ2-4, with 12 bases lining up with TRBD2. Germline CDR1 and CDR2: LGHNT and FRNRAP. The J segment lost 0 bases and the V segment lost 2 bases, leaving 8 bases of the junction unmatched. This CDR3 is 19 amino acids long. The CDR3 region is CASGLSLAGGPLAKNIQYF. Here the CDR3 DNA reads TGTGCTAGTGGTTTGTCACTAGCGGGGGGACCTCTAGCCAAAAACATTCAGTACTTC.

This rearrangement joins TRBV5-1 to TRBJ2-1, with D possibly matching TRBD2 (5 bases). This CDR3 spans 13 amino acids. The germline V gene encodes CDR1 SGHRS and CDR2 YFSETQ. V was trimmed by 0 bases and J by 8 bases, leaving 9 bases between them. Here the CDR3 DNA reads TGCGCCAGCAGCTTGGCCGAGGGCTATGAGCAGTTCTTC. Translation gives CASSLAEGYEQFF.

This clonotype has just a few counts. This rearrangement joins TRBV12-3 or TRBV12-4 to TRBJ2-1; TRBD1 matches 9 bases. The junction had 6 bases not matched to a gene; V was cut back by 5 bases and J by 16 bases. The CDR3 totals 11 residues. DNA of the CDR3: TGTGCCAGCAGTACCGGGACAGGGTGCTTCTTC. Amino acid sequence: CASSTGTGCFF.

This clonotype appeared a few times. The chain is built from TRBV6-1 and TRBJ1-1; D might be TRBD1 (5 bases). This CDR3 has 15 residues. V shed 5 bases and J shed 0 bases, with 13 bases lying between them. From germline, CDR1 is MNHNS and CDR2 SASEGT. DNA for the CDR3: TGTGCCAGCAGTCCTTACGGGACGGTGAACACTGAAGCTTTCTTT. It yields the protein CASSPYGTVNTEAFF.

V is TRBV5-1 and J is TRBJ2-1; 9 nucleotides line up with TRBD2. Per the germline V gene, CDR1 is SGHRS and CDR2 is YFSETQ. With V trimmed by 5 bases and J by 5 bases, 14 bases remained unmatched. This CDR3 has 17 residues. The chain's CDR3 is CASSPLQAGGGHNEQFF. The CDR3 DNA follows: TGCGCCAGCAGTCCACTACAAGCGGGAGGTGGACACAATGAGCAGTTCTTC.

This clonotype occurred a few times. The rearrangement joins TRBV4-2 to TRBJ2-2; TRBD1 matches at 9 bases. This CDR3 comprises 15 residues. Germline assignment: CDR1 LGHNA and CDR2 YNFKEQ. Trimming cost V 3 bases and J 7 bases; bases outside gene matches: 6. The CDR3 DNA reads TGTGCCAGCAGCCAGGGACAGGGTGAATACGGGGAGCTGTTTTTT. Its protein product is CASSQGQGEYGELFF.

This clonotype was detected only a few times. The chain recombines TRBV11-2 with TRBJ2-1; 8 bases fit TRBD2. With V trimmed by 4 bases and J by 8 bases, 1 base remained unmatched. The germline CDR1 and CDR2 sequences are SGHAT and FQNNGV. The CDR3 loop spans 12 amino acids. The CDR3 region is CASSSGGHEQFF. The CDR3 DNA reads TGTGCCAGCAGCTCGGGGGGGCATGAGCAGTTCTTC.

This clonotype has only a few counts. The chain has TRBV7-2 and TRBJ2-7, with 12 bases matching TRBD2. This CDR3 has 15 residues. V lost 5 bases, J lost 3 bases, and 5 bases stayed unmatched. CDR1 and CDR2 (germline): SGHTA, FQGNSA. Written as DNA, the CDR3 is TGTGCCAGCAGCACCGGGACTAGCGGGCGCTACGAGCAGTACTTC. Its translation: CASSTGTSGRYEQYF.

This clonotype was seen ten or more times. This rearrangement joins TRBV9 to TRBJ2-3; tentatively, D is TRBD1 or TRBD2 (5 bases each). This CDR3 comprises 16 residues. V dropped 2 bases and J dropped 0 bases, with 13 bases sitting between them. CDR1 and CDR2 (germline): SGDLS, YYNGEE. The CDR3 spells CASSVGRVESTDTQYF. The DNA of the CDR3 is TGTGCCAGCAGCGTGGGACGAGTAGAGAGCACAGATACGCAGTATTTT.

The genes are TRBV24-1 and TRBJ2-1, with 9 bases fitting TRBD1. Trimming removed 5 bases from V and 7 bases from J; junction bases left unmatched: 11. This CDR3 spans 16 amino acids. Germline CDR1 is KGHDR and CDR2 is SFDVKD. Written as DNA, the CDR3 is TGTGCCACCAGTGCCACCGGGACAGGGTTTTCAAATGAGCAGTTCTTC. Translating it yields CATSATGTGFSNEQFF.

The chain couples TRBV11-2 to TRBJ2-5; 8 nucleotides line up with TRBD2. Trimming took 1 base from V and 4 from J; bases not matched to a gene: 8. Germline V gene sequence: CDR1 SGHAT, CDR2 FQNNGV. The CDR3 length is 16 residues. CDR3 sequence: CASSLGGTSSRETQYF. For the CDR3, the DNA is TGTGCCAGCAGCTTAGGTGGGACTAGTAGTAGAGAGACCCAGTACTTC. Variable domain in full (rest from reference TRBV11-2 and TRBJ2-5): EAGVAQSPRYKIIEKRQSVAFWCNPISGHATLYWYQQILGQGPKLLIQFQNNGVVDDSQLPKDRFSAERLKGVDSTLKIQPAKLEDSAVYLCASSLGGTSSRETQYFGPGTRLLVL.

The CDR3 here is CASSSGVSETQYF. The CDR3 DNA sequence: TGTGCCAGCAGCAGCGGGGTTTCGGAGACCCAGTACTTC. The genes are TRBV9 and TRBJ2-5; TRBD2 agrees at 7 bases. Germline CDR1 reads SGDLS; CDR2 reads YYNGEE. With 4 bases clipped from V and 5 bases from J, the junction kept 5 bases outside the gene matches. CDR3 length: 13 residues.

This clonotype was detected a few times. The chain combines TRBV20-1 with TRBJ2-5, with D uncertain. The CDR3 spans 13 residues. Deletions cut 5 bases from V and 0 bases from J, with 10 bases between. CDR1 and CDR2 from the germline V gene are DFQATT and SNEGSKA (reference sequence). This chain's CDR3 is CSAAGFDQETQYF. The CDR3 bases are TGCAGTGCTGCTGGCTTTGACCAAGAGACCCAGTACTTC.

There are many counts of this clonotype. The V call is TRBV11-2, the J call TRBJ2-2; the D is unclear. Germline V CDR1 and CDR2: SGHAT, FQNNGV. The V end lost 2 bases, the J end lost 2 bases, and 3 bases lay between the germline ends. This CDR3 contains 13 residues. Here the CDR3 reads CASSLINTGELFF. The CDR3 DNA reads TGTGCCAGCAGCTTAATTAACACCGGGGAGCTGTTTTTT.

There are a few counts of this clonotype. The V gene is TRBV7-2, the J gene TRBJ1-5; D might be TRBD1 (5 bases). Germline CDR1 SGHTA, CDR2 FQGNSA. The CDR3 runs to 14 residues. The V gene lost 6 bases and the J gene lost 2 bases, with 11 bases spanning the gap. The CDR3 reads CASSPRVGNQPQHF. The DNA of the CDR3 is TGTGCCAGCAGTCCCAGGGTGGGCAATCAGCCCCAGCATTTT.

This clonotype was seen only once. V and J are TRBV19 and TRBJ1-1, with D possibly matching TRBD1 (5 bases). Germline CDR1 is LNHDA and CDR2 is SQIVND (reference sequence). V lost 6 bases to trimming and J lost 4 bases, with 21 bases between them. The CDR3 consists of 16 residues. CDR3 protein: CASSAYRRGSVTEAFF. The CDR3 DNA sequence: TGTGCCAGTAGCGCTTATAGGAGGGGTTCGGTCACTGAAGCTTTCTTT.

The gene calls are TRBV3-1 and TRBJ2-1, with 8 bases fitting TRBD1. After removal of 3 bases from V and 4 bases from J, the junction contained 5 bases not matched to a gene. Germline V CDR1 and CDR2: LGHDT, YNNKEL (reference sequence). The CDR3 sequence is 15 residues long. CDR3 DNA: TGTGCCAGCAGCCACAGACAGGGGTCTTACAATGAGCAGTTCTTC. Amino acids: CASSHRQGSYNEQFF.

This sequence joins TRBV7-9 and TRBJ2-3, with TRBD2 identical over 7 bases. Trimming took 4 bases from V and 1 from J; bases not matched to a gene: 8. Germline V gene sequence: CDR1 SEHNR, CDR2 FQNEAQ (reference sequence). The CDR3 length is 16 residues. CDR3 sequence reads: CASSSPAGKGTDTQYF. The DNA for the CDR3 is TGTGCCAGCAGCTCCCCAGCGGGAAAAGGCACAGATACGCAGTATTTT.

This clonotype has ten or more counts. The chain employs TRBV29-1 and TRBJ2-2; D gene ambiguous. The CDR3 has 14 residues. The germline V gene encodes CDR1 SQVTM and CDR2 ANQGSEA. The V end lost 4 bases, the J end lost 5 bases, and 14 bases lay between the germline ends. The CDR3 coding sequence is TGCAGCGTTGTTCCCCTTATGGGAACCGGGGAGCTGTTTTTT. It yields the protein CSVVPLMGTGELFF.

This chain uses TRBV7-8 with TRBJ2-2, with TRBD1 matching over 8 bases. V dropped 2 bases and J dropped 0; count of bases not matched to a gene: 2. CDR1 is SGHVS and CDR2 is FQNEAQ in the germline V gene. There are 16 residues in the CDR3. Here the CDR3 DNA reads TGTGCCAGCAGCTTACGGACAGGGACGAACACCGGGGAGCTGTTTTTT. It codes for CASSLRTGTNTGELFF. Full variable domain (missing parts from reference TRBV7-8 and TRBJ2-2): GAGVSQSPRYKVAKRGQDVALRCDPISGHVSLFWYQQALGQGPEFLTYFQNEAQLDKSGLPSDRFFAERPEGSVSTLKIQRTQQEDSAVYLCASSLRTGTNTGELFFGEGSRLTVL.

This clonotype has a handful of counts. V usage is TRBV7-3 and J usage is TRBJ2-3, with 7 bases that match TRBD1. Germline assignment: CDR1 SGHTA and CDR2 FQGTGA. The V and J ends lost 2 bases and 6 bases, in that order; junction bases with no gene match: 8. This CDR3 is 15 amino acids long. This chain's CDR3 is CASSLEGATADTQYF. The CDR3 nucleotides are TGTGCCAGCAGCTTAGAGGGGGCCACTGCGGATACGCAGTATTTT.

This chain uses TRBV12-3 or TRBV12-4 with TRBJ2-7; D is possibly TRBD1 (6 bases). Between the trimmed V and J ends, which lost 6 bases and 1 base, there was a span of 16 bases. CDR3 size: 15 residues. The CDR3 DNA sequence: TGTGCCAGCAGCCCGGTTCTAGGGGGTTCCTACGAGCAGTACTTC. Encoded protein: CASSPVLGGSYEQYF.

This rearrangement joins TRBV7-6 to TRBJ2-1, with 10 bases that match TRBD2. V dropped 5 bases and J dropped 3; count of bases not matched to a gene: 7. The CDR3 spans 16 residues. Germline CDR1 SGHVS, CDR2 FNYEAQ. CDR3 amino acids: CASSRSGRAFYNEQFF. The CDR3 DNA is TGTGCCAGCAGCAGGAGCGGGAGGGCCTTCTACAATGAGCAGTTCTTC.